This TCR beta chain was sequenced during a study of monozygotic twins with inflammatory bowel disease. Findings and caveats of the study: Patient repertoire variability may have increased through differing immunosuppressive treatments.

About this clonotype: Its antigen is currently unknown.

During cDNA synthesis, UMIs that each contained a 6-nucleotide sample barcode were added by means of template switching. No DNA is given; TCRdb re-called the 5' RACE reads and lists each CDR3 protein once. The ten most abundant clones cover approximately 2.3% of a sample with about 420,000 distinct CDR3 sequences. The CDR3 is 14 residues long. Germline values: CDR1 DFQATT, CDR2 SNEGSKA (reference sequence). The TCR sequence derives from a human donor with ulcerative colitis or Crohn's disease, or a healthy co-twin of an affected twin (not recorded which). This chain links TRBV20-1 with TRBJ2-1; TCRdb returns TRBD2, unconfirmable since there is no DNA. The sample was blood. The CDR3 loop is CSAIAAGGTNEQFF.